The 11 T cell receptor beta chains below come from one sample, sequenced in a study of blood T cell repertoires in COVID-19 (dated by TCRdb to 2018 to 2020). The method was the immunoSEQ multiplex PCR assay. The table comes from immuneACCESS by way of TCRdb, which keeps in-frame sequences with V and J called. Part of the clones is missing from these tables; in studies checked, under half for an unresolved V gene and the rest for unknown reasons. For this sample there are roughly 200,000 clones; about 80% appear just once. Roughly 7.8% of the sample is in the top ten clones. The sample comprised peripheral blood. These TCRs come from a woman between 50 and 59 years old with active or convalescent COVID-19.

V gene TRBV7-2 combines with J gene TRBJ2-6; D might be TRBD2 (6 bases). The CDR3 totals 19 residues. Between the trimmed V and J ends, which lost 3 bases and 0 bases, there was a span of 18 bases. Looked up from germline, CDR1 is SGHTA and CDR2 is FQGNSA. DNA of the CDR3: TGTGCCAGCAGCTTGGCCTGGATCGGGGGACCCTCTGGGGCCAACGTCCTGACTTTC. Translated: CASSLAWIGGPSGANVLTF.

V usage is TRBV4-2 and J usage is TRBJ2-3; 9 bases match TRBD2. The CDR3 runs 15 residues. V lost 4 bases, J lost 2 bases, and 4 bases stayed unmatched. Germline V gene lookup returns CDR1 LGHNA and CDR2 YNFKEQ. Here the CDR3 DNA reads TGTGCCAGCAGCCTACTAGCGGGCATCACAGATACGCAGTATTTT. Translating it yields CASSLLAGITDTQYF.

A remark on this clone: This CDR3 is also generated by other DNA sequences in the sample. The CDR3 sequence is CASSGQGRDTQYF. DNA of the CDR3: TGTGCCAGCAGCGGACAGGGACGCGATACGCAGTATTTT. This rearrangement joins TRBV2 to TRBJ2-3; 8 nucleotides align to TRBD1. J lost 6 bases, V lost 6 bases, and 5 bases had no gene match. CDR1 SNHLY and CDR2 FYNNEI come from the germline V gene. This CDR3 is built from 13 residues.

This chain uses TRBV11-3 with TRBJ1-1, with 8 bases matching TRBD1. The trim removed 5 bases at V and 6 bases at J, leaving 8 bases unmatched. CDR1 SGHNT and CDR2 YENEEA come from the germline V gene. The CDR3 is 14 amino acids. CDR3 DNA sequence: TGTGCCAGCAGCAGGACAGGGAGTTCGTCTGAAGCTTTCTTT. Protein product: CASSRTGSSSEAFF.

CDR3 residues: CASSPPPGDEEQYF. CDR3 nucleotide sequence: TGTGCCAGCTCACCACCTCCAGGTGACGAGGAGCAGTACTTC. The rearrangement uses TRBV18 and TRBJ2-7, with D unresolved. Trimming pared 0 bases from V and 7 bases from J, leaving 13 bases between. Germline CDR1 and CDR2: KGHSH and LQKENI. The CDR3 has 14 residues.

This clone was seen more than once but under ten times. The gene calls are TRBV18 and TRBJ1-5; D remains ambiguous. The CDR3 extends over 15 amino acids. Trimming pared 2 bases from V and 2 bases from J, leaving 10 bases between. From germline, CDR1 is KGHSH and CDR2 LQKENI. CDR3 amino acids: CASSPGYEGNQPQHF. CDR3 coding DNA: TGTGCCAGCTCACCAGGGTATGAGGGCAATCAGCCCCAGCATTTT.

This chain joins TRBV4-2 and TRBJ2-3; 9 bases are shared with TRBD2. The CDR3 extends over 16 amino acids. Trimming removed 5 bases from V and 1 base from J; junction bases left unmatched: 7. Germline V CDR1 and CDR2: LGHNA, YNFKEQ. The CDR3 is CASSFRLAERTDTQYF. The DNA of the CDR3 is TGTGCCAGCAGCTTCAGACTAGCGGAGCGCACAGATACGCAGTATTTT.

This chain links TRBV2 with TRBJ2-1; 8 bases line up with TRBD2. Germline assignment: CDR1 SNHLY and CDR2 FYNNEI. The CDR3 sequence is 14 residues long. Trimming cost V 8 bases and J 5 bases; bases outside gene matches: 8. The CDR3 DNA follows: TGTGCCAGCGGGGGACTAGTGTCGAACAATGAGCAGTTCTTC. Translating it yields CASGGLVSNNEQFF.

The chain joins TRBV28 to TRBJ2-1, with 9 bases identical to TRBD1. The CDR3 consists of 14 residues. CDR1 MDHEN and CDR2 SYDVKM come from the germline V gene. V dropped 10 bases and J dropped 8; count of bases not matched to a gene: 12. CDR3: CATNRQGGQDEQFF. The CDR3 DNA is TGTGCCACCAATAGACAGGGGGGTCAGGATGAGCAGTTCTTC.

As DNA, the CDR3 is TGTGCCACCAGTGACACCGGGACAGGGGGCGGCTACGAGCAGTACTTC. Translation: CATSDTGTGGGYEQYF. This sequence joins TRBV24-1 and TRBJ2-7; TRBD1 matches 12 bases. The germline gives CDR1 KGHDR, CDR2 SFDVKD. V lost 4 bases to trimming and J lost 3 bases; unmatched junction nucleotides: 6. The CDR3 spans 16 residues.

This rearrangement joins TRBV7-9 to TRBJ2-3; TRBD2 aligns across 11 bases. V lost 5 bases and J lost 4; bases outside the gene matches: 2. This CDR3 region has 14 residues. Germline CDR1 reads SEHNR; CDR2 reads FQNEAQ (reference sequence). CDR3 amino acids: CASSPGLAADTQYF. DNA for the CDR3: TGTGCCAGCAGCCCGGGACTAGCGGCAGATACGCAGTATTTT.